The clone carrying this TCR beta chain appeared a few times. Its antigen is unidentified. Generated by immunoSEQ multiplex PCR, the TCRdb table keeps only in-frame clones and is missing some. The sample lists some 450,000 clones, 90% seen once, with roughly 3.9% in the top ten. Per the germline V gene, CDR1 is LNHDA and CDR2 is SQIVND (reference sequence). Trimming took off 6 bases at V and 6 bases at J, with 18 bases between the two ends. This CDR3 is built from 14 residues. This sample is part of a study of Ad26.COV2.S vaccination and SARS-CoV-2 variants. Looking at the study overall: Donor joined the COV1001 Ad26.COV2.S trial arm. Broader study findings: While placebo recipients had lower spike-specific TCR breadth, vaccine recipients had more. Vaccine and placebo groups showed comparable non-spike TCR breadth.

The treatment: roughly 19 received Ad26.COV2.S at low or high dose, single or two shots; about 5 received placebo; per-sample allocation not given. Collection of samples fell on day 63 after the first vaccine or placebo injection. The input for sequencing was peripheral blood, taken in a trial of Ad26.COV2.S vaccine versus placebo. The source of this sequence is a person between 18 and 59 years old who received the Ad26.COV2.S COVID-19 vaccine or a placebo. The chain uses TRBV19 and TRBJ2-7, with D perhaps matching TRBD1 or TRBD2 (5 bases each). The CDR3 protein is CASRRPKEGFEQYF. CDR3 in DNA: TGTGCCAGTAGACGCCCCAAAGAGGGGTTCGAGCAGTACTTC.